This is a list of T cell receptor beta chains from one sample in a study of long-term antiretroviral therapy in people with HIV. Measured with immunoSEQ multiplex PCR; TCRdb has only the in-frame clones, and not every one. The data show approximately 22,000 clones, with around 84% seen just once and 4.6% held by the top ten. This material consisted of unsorted PBMCs, taken 1.3 years after starting antiretroviral therapy. These receptors came from a man aged 60 to 75 with HIV. CDR3s include the opening cysteine and the closing phenylalanine or tryptophan. The D gene is left open where the match is weak. Size values are once, few and many counts, or a class for expanded clones, and some rows have none.

clone size: .
D gene: .
J gene: TRBJ2-2
V gene: TRBV6-5
CDR3 protein: CASSLRGEASGELFF
CDR3 DNA: TGTGCCAGCAGTCTCCGCGGTGAAGCGTCCGGGGAGCTGTTTTTT

clone size: .
D gene: .
J gene: TRBJ2-1
V gene: TRBV30
CDR3 protein: CAWIQDSSYNEQFF
CDR3 DNA: TGTGCCTGGATACAGGATAGCTCCTACAATGAGCAGTTCTTC

clone size: .
D gene: .
J gene: TRBJ1-6
V gene: TRBV27
CDR3 protein: CASSLLDGRVNSLGSPLHF
CDR3 DNA: TGTGCCAGCAGTTTATTGGACGGTAGAGTTAACTCGCTAGGTTCACCCCTCCACTTT

clone size: .
D gene: TRBD1
J gene: TRBJ2-7
V gene: TRBV5-1
CDR3 protein: CASSPTGQSSYEQYF
CDR3 DNA: TGCGCCAGCAGCCCCACGGGACAGTCCTCCTACGAGCAGTACTTC

clone size: .
D gene: .
J gene: TRBJ2-2
V gene: TRBV6-5
CDR3 protein: CASRGSYTGELFF
CDR3 DNA: TGTGCCAGCAGGGGGAGTTATACCGGGGAGCTGTTTTTT

clone size: .
D gene: .
J gene: TRBJ1-2
V gene: TRBV9
CDR3 protein: CASSVGAGAYNYGYTF
CDR3 DNA: TGTGCCAGCAGCGTAGGAGCAGGGGCATATAACTATGGCTACACCTTC

clone size: .
D gene: .
J gene: TRBJ1-2
V gene: TRBV19
CDR3 protein: CASSKGAGDRVIGYTF
CDR3 DNA: TGTGCCAGTAGTAAAGGCGCAGGGGACCGGGTAATCGGCTACACCTTC

clone size: few
D gene: .
J gene: TRBJ2-2
V gene: TRBV9
CDR3 protein: CASSVGPANTGELFF
CDR3 DNA: TGTGCCAGCAGCGTAGGACCGGCGAACACCGGGGAGCTGTTTTTT

clone size: .
D gene: .
J gene: TRBJ2-2
V gene: TRBV6-1
CDR3 protein: CASFWGRNTGELFF
CDR3 DNA: TGTGCCAGCTTCTGGGGGAGGAACACCGGGGAGCTGTTTTTT

clone size: .
D gene: .
J gene: TRBJ1-2
V gene: TRBV9
CDR3 protein: CASSVSVGGHYGYTF
CDR3 DNA: TGTGCCAGCAGCGTATCGGTGGGTGGACACTATGGCTACACCTTC

clone size: .
D gene: .
J gene: TRBJ2-1
V gene: TRBV4-2
CDR3 protein: CASSPDVIAVYNEQFF
CDR3 DNA: TGTGCCAGCAGCCCCGACGTGATAGCGGTCTACAATGAGCAGTTCTTC

clone size: .
D gene: TRBD1
J gene: TRBJ2-7
V gene: TRBV29-1
CDR3 protein: CSVVTGAGEQYF
CDR3 DNA: TGCAGCGTTGTTACAGGGGCGGGCGAGCAGTACTTC

clone size: .
D gene: .
J gene: TRBJ1-2
V gene: TRBV11-2
CDR3 protein: CASSLDPSRDPNYGYTF
CDR3 DNA: TGTGCCAGCAGCTTAGATCCTAGCAGGGACCCCAACTATGGCTACACCTTC

clone size: once
D gene: .
J gene: TRBJ1-2
V gene: TRBV6-5
CDR3 protein: CASSSTGYGYTF
CDR3 DNA: TGTGCCAGCAGCTCTACAGGGTATGGCTACACCTTC

clone size: .
D gene: TRBD1
J gene: TRBJ1-2
V gene: TRBV29-1
CDR3 protein: CSAGTGYGYTF
CDR3 DNA: TGCAGCGCTGGGACAGGTTATGGCTACACCTTC

clone size: .
D gene: .
J gene: TRBJ1-1
V gene: TRBV5-1
CDR3 protein: CASSLESNTEAFF
CDR3 DNA: TGCGCCAGCAGCTTGGAAAGCAACACTGAAGCTTTCTTT